Listed here are 30 T cell receptor beta chains from one sample, sequenced in a study of blood T cell repertoires in COVID-19. Generated by immunoSEQ multiplex PCR, the TCRdb table keeps only in-frame clones and is missing some. This repertoire shows about 230,000 clones, roughly 86% found once; its top ten account for 3.5% to 4%. The sample comprised PBMCs or T cells enriched from blood (not recorded which). Receptors were obtained from a woman aged 30 to 39 with acute COVID-19.

The rearrangement links TRBV2 to TRBJ1-2; 10 nucleotides agree with TRBD1. This CDR3 spans 13 amino acids. V was clipped by 4 bases and J by 13 bases; unmatched bases: 9. The germline CDR1 and CDR2 sequences are SNHLY and FYNNEI. Written as DNA, the CDR3 is TGTGCCAGCAGTGGGGGACAGGGGCTTGGAGGCACCTTC. Translated: CASSGGQGLGGTF.

The chain uses TRBV28 and TRBJ1-2; 8 nucleotides match TRBD1. Per the germline V gene, CDR1 is MDHEN and CDR2 is SYDVKM. After removal of 4 bases from V and 1 base from J, the junction contained 5 bases not matched to a gene. The CDR3 covers 15 residues. CDR3 amino acids: CASSSPGQVNYGYTF. The CDR3 nucleotides read TGTGCCAGCAGTTCCCCGGGACAGGTTAACTATGGCTACACCTTC.

The rearrangement joins TRBV30 to TRBJ1-1; maybe TRBD1 (5 bases). The ends were cut back, 2 bases at V and 0 bases at J, with 7 bases in the middle. The CDR3 sequence is 13 residues long. CDR1 and CDR2 (germline): GTSNPN, SVGIG (reference sequence). This CDR3 reads CAWSIRVNTEAFF. In DNA form, the CDR3 reads TGTGCCTGGAGTATCAGGGTGAACACTGAAGCTTTCTTT. Complete variable domain (other parts from reference TRBV30 and TRBJ1-1): SQTIHQWPATLVQPVGSPLSLECTVEGTSNPNLYWYRQAAGRGLQLLFYSVGIGQISSEVPQNLSASRPQDRQFILSSKKLLLSDSGFYLCAWSIRVNTEAFFGQGTRLTVV.

The J gene is TRBJ1-6, the V gene TRBV10-3, with 8 bases identical to TRBD1. The CDR3 has 22 amino acids. Per the germline V gene, CDR1 is ENHRY and CDR2 is SYGVKD. V gave up 6 bases and J gave up 0 bases; unmatched junction bases: 22. The CDR3 DNA reads as TGTGCCATCAGCGCTTACTTGCCTCGAGACAGGGGCTTTAGCTCCTATAATTCACCCCTCCACTTT. Its translation: CAISAYLPRDRGFSSYNSPLHF.

The chain carries TRBV25-1 and TRBJ2-2, with 8 bases aligning to TRBD2. The length of the CDR3 is 14 residues. Germline lookup yields CDR1 MGHDK and CDR2 SYGVNS. V lost 8 bases, J lost 3 bases, and 5 bases stayed unmatched. CDR3 DNA: TGTGCCAGCGCGGGGGGCCGTTACACCGGGGAGCTGTTTTTT. It encodes CASAGGRYTGELFF.

The V and J genes are TRBV18 and TRBJ1-1, with D tentatively TRBD1 (5 bases). There are 15 residues in the CDR3. The V gene's germline CDR1 is KGHSH and CDR2 LQKENI. With 0 bases removed from V and 11 bases from J, the gap between germline ends came to 19 bases. CDR3 DNA sequence: TGTGCCAGCTCACCACCGTCTGGGCAGGGAGGTAGGGCTTTCTTT. It translates to CASSPPSGQGGRAFF. The full variable domain, with the rest looked up from reference TRBV18 and TRBJ1-1, is NAGVMQNPRHLVRRRGQEARLRCSPMKGHSHVYWYRQLPEEGLKFMVYLQKENIIDESGMPKERFSAEFPKEGPSILRIQQVVRGDSAAYFCASSPPSGQGGRAFFGQGTRLTVV.

The chain has TRBV6-5 and TRBJ2-1; the match to TRBD2 covers 11 bases. CDR1 and CDR2 (germline): MNHEY, SVGAGI. This CDR3 region has 14 residues. The J segment lost 9 bases and the V segment lost 10 bases, leaving 11 bases of the junction unmatched. This chain's CDR3 is CATHPLAGEAEQFF. For the CDR3, the DNA is TGTGCCACACACCCACTAGCGGGGGAGGCTGAGCAGTTCTTC.

V and J are TRBV5-1 and TRBJ1-2; 7 bases align to TRBD1. The germline gives CDR1 SGHRS, CDR2 YFSETQ. The V gene end was trimmed by 0 bases and the J gene end by 6 bases; junction bases not matched to a gene: 5. The CDR3 consists of 14 residues. The DNA for the CDR3 is TGCGCCAGCAGCTTGGACGGCAGGGGGGATGGCTACACCTTC. As protein: CASSLDGRGDGYTF.

The chain links TRBV19 to TRBJ2-7; possible D gene TRBD1, 6 bases. Germline-derived CDR1 and CDR2 are LNHDA and SQIVND (reference sequence). This CDR3 is built from 14 residues. Trimming cost V 4 bases and J 0 bases, with 10 bases left between them. CDR3 nucleotides: TGTGCCAGTAGTAGACAGGCGAGCTCCTACGAGCAGTACTTC. It codes for CASSRQASSYEQYF.

V and J are TRBV5-4 and TRBJ2-1; TRBD2 agrees at 7 bases. CDR1 and CDR2 (germline): SGHNT, YYREEE (reference sequence). The CDR3 length is 15 residues. Trimming removed 4 bases from V and 2 bases from J; junction bases left unmatched: 6. The CDR3 bases are TGTGCCAGCAGCCCAACTAGCGCACCCTACAATGAGCAGTTCTTC. This sequence encodes CASSPTSAPYNEQFF.

The V call is TRBV19, the J call TRBJ1-5; D is perhaps TRBD1 (5 bases). The CDR3 loop spans 17 amino acids. Germline-derived CDR1 and CDR2 are LNHDA and SQIVND (reference sequence). The V end was cut by 2 bases, the J end by 0 bases, with 14 bases between. The CDR3 DNA sequence: TGTGCCAGTAGTATATCTCCGACAGAGCATAGCAATCAGCCCCAGCATTTT. It encodes CASSISPTEHSNQPQHF.

V and J are TRBV30 and TRBJ1-2; no clear D. The germline V gene encodes CDR1 GTSNPN and CDR2 SVGIG (reference sequence). This CDR3 has 13 residues. The V end was cut by 4 bases, the J end by 5 bases, with 14 bases between. This CDR3 is CAWIREGIYGYTF. The DNA for the CDR3 is TGTGCCTGGATCCGGGAGGGCATTTATGGCTACACCTTC.

The rearrangement links TRBV5-1 to TRBJ1-1; tentatively, D is TRBD1 (5 bases). This CDR3 has 13 amino acids. From germline, CDR1 is SGHRS and CDR2 YFSETQ. The V end lost 6 bases, the J end lost 6 bases, and 15 bases lay between the germline ends. CDR3 residues: CASMSLGQAEAFF. DNA for the CDR3: TGCGCCAGCATGAGTTTGGGGCAGGCTGAAGCTTTCTTT.

The CDR3 sequence is CTGGPDTQYF. CDR3 coding DNA: TGTACGGGGGGCCCGGATACGCAGTATTTT. The chain employs TRBV30 and TRBJ2-3; TRBD2 might be the D (7 bases). Germline V lookup: CDR1 GTSNPN, CDR2 SVGIG (reference sequence). This CDR3 has 10 residues.

The chain combines TRBV5-1 with TRBJ1-3; the D gene is possibly TRBD1 (6 bases). The V gene lost 0 bases and the J gene lost 1 base, with 8 bases spanning the gap. Germline loops: CDR1 SGHRS, CDR2 YFSETQ. The CDR3 has 15 residues. The CDR3 sequence: CASSLGTGSGNTIYF. CDR3 in DNA: TGCGCCAGCAGCTTGGGTACAGGGTCTGGAAACACCATATATTTT. The variable domain in full, with the rest retrieved from reference TRBV5-1 and TRBJ1-3, is KAGVTQTPRYLIKTRGQQVTLSCSPISGHRSVSWYQQTPGQGLQFLFEYFSETQRNKGNFPGRFSGRQFSNSRSEMNVSTLELGDSALYLCASSLGTGSGNTIYFGEGSWLTVV.

As to this clone: At the DNA level, this CDR3 is encoded by other sequences in the same sample as well. This rearrangement joins TRBV11-2 to TRBJ1-1, with 10 nucleotides matching TRBD1. The J segment lost 4 bases and the V segment lost 4 bases, leaving 3 bases of the junction unmatched. Germline V lookup: CDR1 SGHAT, CDR2 FQNNGV. The CDR3 totals 14 residues. CDR3: CASSWDRGGTEAFF. CDR3 nucleotides: TGTGCCAGCAGCTGGGACAGGGGAGGCACTGAAGCTTTCTTT.

The chain is built from TRBV10-1 and TRBJ1-3; D call uncertain. V lost 1 base and J lost 0, with 4 bases in between. Germline CDR1 and CDR2: WNHNN and SYGVQD (reference sequence). The CDR3 contains 14 residues. The CDR3 bases are TGCGCCAGCAGTGAGTGGGCCTCTGGAAACACCATATATTTT. It is translated as CASSEWASGNTIYF.

The genes are TRBV30 and TRBJ2-5; weak D call: TRBD1 (6 bases). From germline, CDR1 is GTSNPN and CDR2 SVGIG (reference sequence). The CDR3 loop spans 13 amino acids. V was trimmed by 5 bases and J by 5 bases, leaving 15 bases between them. Written as DNA, the CDR3 is TGTGCCTGGGAGGGTAGGGGGACGGAGACCCAGTACTTC. Residues: CAWEGRGTETQYF.

J is TRBJ2-5 and V is TRBV20-1; 7 bases fit TRBD2. Germline lookup yields CDR1 DFQATT and CDR2 SNEGSKA (reference sequence). The CDR3 has 11 amino acids. Losses at the gene ends were 8 bases for V and 3 bases for J; bases not matched to a gene: 3. The CDR3 region is CSQAGEETQYF. The CDR3 DNA follows: TGCAGTCAGGCGGGGGAAGAGACCCAGTACTTC.

The chain employs TRBV19 and TRBJ2-6; possibly TRBD1 for D (5 bases). V lost 4 bases to trimming and J lost 3 bases, with 10 bases between them. From germline, CDR1 is LNHDA and CDR2 SQIVND (reference sequence). The CDR3 totals 15 residues. CDR3 protein: CASSTGFGGANVLTF. For the CDR3, the DNA is TGTGCCAGTAGTACAGGGTTCGGTGGGGCCAACGTCCTGACTTTC.

The chain joins TRBV9 to TRBJ1-5, with TRBD1 identical over 7 bases. CDR1 and CDR2 (germline): SGDLS, YYNGEE. With V trimmed by 2 bases and J by 0 bases, 5 bases remained unmatched. The CDR3 extends over 16 amino acids. CDR3 amino acids: CASSVPGQYSNQPQHF. In DNA, the CDR3 is TGTGCCAGCAGCGTCCCGGGACAGTATAGCAATCAGCCCCAGCATTTT.

The rearrangement uses TRBV18 and TRBJ1-4; D is uncertain. The CDR3 covers 15 residues. Germline assignment: CDR1 KGHSH and CDR2 LQKENI. Trimming left V 5 bases short and J 7 bases short, with 17 bases between. Here the CDR3 reads CASSYNRGVGEKLFF. The CDR3 DNA reads as TGTGCCAGCTCATACAATCGGGGTGTAGGTGAAAAACTGTTTTTT.

CDR3: CASRTSGAYEQYF. CDR3 DNA sequence: TGTGCCAGTAGGACTAGCGGGGCCTACGAGCAGTACTTC. The V call is TRBV19, the J call TRBJ2-7; TRBD2 matches at 11 bases. The germline CDR1 and CDR2 sequences are LNHDA and SQIVND (reference sequence). The CDR3 has 13 residues. Germline trimming cut 6 bases from V and 2 bases from J; bases unmatched to any gene: 0.

The sample holds one count of this clone. The chain couples TRBV6-5 to TRBJ1-1, with a tentative D call TRBD1 (5 bases). CDR3 length equals 12 residues. Germline CDR1 reads MNHEY; CDR2 reads SVGAGI. Between the trimmed V and J ends, which lost 6 bases and 5 bases, there was a span of 10 bases. The CDR3 bases are TGTGCCAGCAGCCAGGGTTGGACTGAAGCTTTCTTT. Protein sequence: CASSQGWTEAFF.

This chain joins TRBV9 and TRBJ2-3; 11 bases are a match to TRBD2. The CDR3 contains 16 residues. The germline V gene encodes CDR1 SGDLS and CDR2 YYNGEE. J was trimmed by 1 base and V by 4 bases; bases with no gene match: 5. The CDR3 reads CASSPRLAGRTDTQYF. CDR3 DNA: TGTGCCAGCAGCCCCAGACTAGCGGGGCGCACAGATACGCAGTATTTT.

The chain combines TRBV6-2 or TRBV6-3 with TRBJ2-7, with 11 positions matching TRBD1. V lost 5 bases to trimming and J lost 3 bases; unmatched junction nucleotides: 12. The CDR3 totals 17 residues. Germline assignment: CDR1 MNHEY and CDR2 SVGEGT. CDR3 amino acids: CASSNRKTGQGVYEQYF. The CDR3 DNA sequence: TGTGCCAGCAGTAACCGAAAAACGGGACAGGGGGTCTACGAGCAGTACTTC.

This chain links TRBV7-9 with TRBJ2-1, with 10 bases identical to TRBD1. The trim removed 2 bases at V and 6 bases at J, leaving 4 bases unmatched. CDR1 is SEHNR, CDR2 FQNEAQ, per germline (reference sequence). This CDR3 has 15 residues. This CDR3 is CASSLPGTGANEQFF. The CDR3 bases are TGTGCCAGCAGCTTACCAGGGACAGGGGCCAATGAGCAGTTCTTC.

This rearrangement joins TRBV2 to TRBJ1-1, with D perhaps TRBD1 (6 bases). The CDR3 spans 14 residues. Trimming cost V 6 bases and J 2 bases, with 13 bases left between them. The germline CDR1 and CDR2 sequences are SNHLY and FYNNEI. In nucleotides, the CDR3 is TGTGCCAGCAGCATGAGCGGGGGCAACACTGAAGCTTTCTTT. Protein product: CASSMSGGNTEAFF.

This sequence joins TRBV27 and TRBJ1-3; TRBD1 agrees at 8 bases. The CDR3 length is 14 residues. The germline CDR1 and CDR2 sequences are MNHEY and SMNVEV (reference sequence). The CDR3 DNA reads TGTGCGAGTCGAGTGACAGGGGCTGGAAACACCATATATTTT. Translation gives CASRVTGAGNTIYF.

V and J are TRBV5-1 and TRBJ2-5, with D possibly being TRBD2 (5 bases). Trimming took 0 bases from V and 5 from J, leaving 11 bases between them. The germline CDR1 and CDR2 sequences are SGHRS and YFSETQ. CDR3 length: 14 amino acids. In DNA, the CDR3 is TGCGCCAGCAGCTTGGACGGAGGAGGTGAGACCCAGTACTTC. Residues: CASSLDGGGETQYF.